One sample yielded the 8 T cell receptor beta chains listed below, sequenced in a study of control samples from healthy donors and cancer patients. The repertoire was sequenced with immunoSEQ multiplex PCR; TCRdb's copy has only in-frame clones and lacks some. The sample carries about 120,000 clones, just over 90% recorded once. The sequenced sample consisted of PBMCs. The source is a man in his forties or fifties with head and neck cancer.

The rearrangement joins TRBV3-1 (or the pseudogene TRBV3-2) to TRBJ1-2, with D tentatively TRBD1 (6 bases). The V end lost 4 bases, the J end lost 6 bases, and 9 bases lay between the germline ends. CDR1 is LGHDT and CDR2 is YNNKEL in the germline V gene (reference sequence). CDR3 length: 12 amino acids. The DNA for the CDR3 is TGTGCCAGCAGCCCCGACAGGCATGGCTACACCTTC. Translated: CASSPDRHGYTF.

This clone was detected a few times. The chain carries TRBV19 and TRBJ1-5, with D uncertain. CDR3 size: 17 residues. The germline gives CDR1 LNHDA, CDR2 SQIVND (reference sequence). Trimming shortened V by 5 bases and J by 1 base, and 18 bases separated the two germline ends. Here the CDR3 DNA reads TGTGCCAGTAGTCCAAACTTGTGGGGTGGGAGCAATCAGCCCCAGCATTTT. Translated: CASSPNLWGGSNQPQHF.

This clone turned up a few times. This chain uses TRBV4-2 with TRBJ1-2, with a possible D match to TRBD1 (5 bases). CDR3 size: 15 residues. Germline loops: CDR1 LGHNA, CDR2 YNFKEQ. V lost 2 bases and J 4 bases, leaving 14 bases between the germline ends. The DNA of the CDR3 is TGTGCCAGCAGCCAACCTCGAGGGGCGGGCTATGGCTACACCTTC. Residues: CASSQPRGAGYGYTF.

The rearrangement links TRBV7-6 to TRBJ1-2, with D perhaps TRBD1 (5 bases). The CDR3 contains 12 residues. With 5 bases removed from V and 4 bases from J, the gap between germline ends came to 8 bases. Germline V gene lookup returns CDR1 SGHVS and CDR2 FNYEAQ. Here the CDR3 reads CASSAGTYGYTF. Written as DNA, the CDR3 is TGTGCCAGCAGCGCAGGGACCTATGGCTACACCTTC.

The chain is built from TRBV6-5 and TRBJ2-2, with no clear D. With 6 bases removed from V and 6 bases from J, the gap between germline ends came to 8 bases. From germline, CDR1 is MNHEY and CDR2 SVGAGI. The CDR3 is made up of 12 amino acids. The CDR3 sequence is CASRPWAGELFF. DNA of the CDR3: TGTGCCAGCAGACCCTGGGCCGGGGAGCTGTTTTTT.

The count of this clone is one. V usage is TRBV7-3 and J usage is TRBJ2-5; weak D call: TRBD1 (6 bases). The germline CDR1 and CDR2 sequences are SGHTA and FQGTGA. Trimming cost V 5 bases and J 4 bases, with 14 bases left between them. The CDR3 extends over 14 amino acids. This chain's CDR3 is CASSLTGLSETQYF. CDR3 bases: TGTGCCAGCAGCCTCACAGGGTTGTCAGAGACCCAGTACTTC.

This clone was observed a single time. The V and J genes are TRBV6-2 or TRBV6-3 and TRBJ1-1; D is possibly TRBD1 (5 bases). This CDR3 is built from 15 residues. Per the germline V gene, CDR1 is MNHEY and CDR2 is SVGEGT. V shed 4 bases and J shed 10 bases, with 22 bases lying between them. Here the CDR3 reads CASSWRAGWAVGAFF. In DNA, the CDR3 is TGTGCCAGCAGTTGGAGGGCAGGGTGGGCTGTTGGAGCTTTCTTT.

The chain is built from TRBV6-5 and TRBJ1-1, with D hard to call. This CDR3 comprises 16 residues. V lost 4 bases and J lost 2, with 17 bases in between. Germline CDR1 MNHEY, CDR2 SVGAGI. CDR3 nucleotides: TGTGCCAGCAGTTCCGTCACCCCACGGGTCAACACTGAAGCTTTCTTT. It encodes CASSSVTPRVNTEAFF.